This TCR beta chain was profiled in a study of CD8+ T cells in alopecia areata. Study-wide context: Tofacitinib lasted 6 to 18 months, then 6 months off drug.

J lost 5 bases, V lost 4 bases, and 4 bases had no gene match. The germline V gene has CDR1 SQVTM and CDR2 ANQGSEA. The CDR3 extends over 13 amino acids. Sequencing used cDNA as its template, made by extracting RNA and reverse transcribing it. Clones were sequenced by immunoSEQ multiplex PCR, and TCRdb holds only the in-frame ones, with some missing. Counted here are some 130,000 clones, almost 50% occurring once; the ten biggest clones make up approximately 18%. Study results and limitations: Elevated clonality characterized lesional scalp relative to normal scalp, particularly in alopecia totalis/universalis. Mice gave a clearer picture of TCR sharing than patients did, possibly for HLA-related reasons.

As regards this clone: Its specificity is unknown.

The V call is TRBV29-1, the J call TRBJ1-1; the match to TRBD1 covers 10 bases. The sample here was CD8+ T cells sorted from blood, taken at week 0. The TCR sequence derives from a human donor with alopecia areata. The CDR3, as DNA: TGCAGCGTTGGAGGACAGGGGGGTACTGAAGCTTTCTTT. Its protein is CSVGGQGGTEAFF. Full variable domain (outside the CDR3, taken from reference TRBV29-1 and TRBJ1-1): SAVISQKPSRDICQRGTSLTIQCQVDSQVTMMFWYRQQPGQSLTLIATANQGSEATYESGFVIDKFPISRPNLTFSTLTVSNMSPEDSSIYLCSVGGQGGTEAFFGQGTRLTVV.